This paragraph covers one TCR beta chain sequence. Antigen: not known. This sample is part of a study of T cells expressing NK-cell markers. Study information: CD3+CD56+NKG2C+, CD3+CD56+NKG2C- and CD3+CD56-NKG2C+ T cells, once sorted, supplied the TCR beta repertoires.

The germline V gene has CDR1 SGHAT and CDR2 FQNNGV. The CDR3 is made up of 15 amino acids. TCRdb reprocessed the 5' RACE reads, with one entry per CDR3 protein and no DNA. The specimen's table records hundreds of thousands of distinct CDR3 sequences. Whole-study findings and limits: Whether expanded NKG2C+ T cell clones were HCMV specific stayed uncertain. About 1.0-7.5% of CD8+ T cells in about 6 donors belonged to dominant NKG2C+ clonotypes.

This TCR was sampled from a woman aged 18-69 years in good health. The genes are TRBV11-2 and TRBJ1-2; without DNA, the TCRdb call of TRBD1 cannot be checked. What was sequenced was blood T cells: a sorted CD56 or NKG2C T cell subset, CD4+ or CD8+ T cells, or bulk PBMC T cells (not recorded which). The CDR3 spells CASSSRQALDYGYTF.